Sequencing of this T cell receptor (beta chain) was carried out in a study of Ad26.COV2.S vaccination and SARS-CoV-2 variants. General study points: Total responses of T cells may have been underestimated by the analyses of TCR breadth and depth. Reported post-vaccination CD8+ and CD4+ T cell responses to spike showed substantial breadth.

Remarks on this clone: As yet, its antigen is unknown.

The CDR3 totals 16 residues. Germline lookup yields CDR1 KGHSH and CDR2 LQKENI. V lost 2 bases and J 0 bases, leaving 11 bases between the germline ends. Documented treatment: 15 to 20 received Ad26.COV2.S at low or high dose, single or two shots; several received placebo; per-sample allocation not given. Day 63 following the first vaccine or placebo injection was when the samples were taken. A Boston donor was an adult aged 18-55 years. Clones were read by immunoSEQ multiplex PCR, and TCRdb kept only the in-frame ones, dropping some. The table lists about 680,000 clones, roughly nine tenths of them singletons, with around 1.4% in the top ten.

The receptor's source is a person between 18 and 65 years old who received the Ad26.COV2.S COVID-19 vaccine or a placebo. The chain employs TRBV18 and TRBJ2-1; D call uncertain. Sequencing used peripheral blood, obtained in a trial of Ad26.COV2.S vaccine versus placebo. CDR3 sequence reads: CASSPVMSGSYNEQFF. In DNA, the CDR3 is TGTGCCAGCTCACCAGTAATGTCCGGCTCCTACAATGAGCAGTTCTTC. Using reference TRBV18 and TRBJ2-1 for the parts outside the CDR3, the full variable domain is NAGVMQNPRHLVRRRGQEARLRCSPMKGHSHVYWYRQLPEEGLKFMVYLQKENIIDESGMPKERFSAEFPKEGPSILRIQQVVRGDSAAYFCASSPVMSGSYNEQFFGPGTRLTVL.